Sequencing of this T cell receptor beta chain was carried out in a study of shared clonotypes between healthy human individuals. Study in general: There were three CD4 naive, three CD4 memory, two CD8 naive and one CD8 memory plates per donor.

Study results and limitations: Estimated clonotype richness was generally higher in naive than memory subsets. It was the non-shared clonotypes that had lower generation probabilities than clonotypes shared by all four donors.

CDR1 and CDR2 (germline): MDHEN, SYDVKM. This CDR3 is built from 12 residues. J gave up 8 bases and V 10 bases, and 8 bases lay outside the gene matches. About this clone itself: Its antigen is not known.

CD4+ cell separation produced CD45RA+ naive and CD45RA-negative memory subsets. Profiling relied on immunoSEQ multiplex PCR, and the TCRdb table lists in-frame clones only, not all of them. The sample contains 2,100,000 or so clones, about 94% of which appear only once. The source material was naive CD4+ T cells sorted from blood. Subset reported: CD45RA+ positively selected. The V gene is TRBV28, the J gene TRBJ1-2; 9 positions match TRBD1. This TCR came from a man aged 18 to 30 in good health. CDR3 protein: CATGTGRKGYTF. CDR3 in DNA: TGTGCCACAGGGACAGGGAGAAAGGGCTACACCTTC.